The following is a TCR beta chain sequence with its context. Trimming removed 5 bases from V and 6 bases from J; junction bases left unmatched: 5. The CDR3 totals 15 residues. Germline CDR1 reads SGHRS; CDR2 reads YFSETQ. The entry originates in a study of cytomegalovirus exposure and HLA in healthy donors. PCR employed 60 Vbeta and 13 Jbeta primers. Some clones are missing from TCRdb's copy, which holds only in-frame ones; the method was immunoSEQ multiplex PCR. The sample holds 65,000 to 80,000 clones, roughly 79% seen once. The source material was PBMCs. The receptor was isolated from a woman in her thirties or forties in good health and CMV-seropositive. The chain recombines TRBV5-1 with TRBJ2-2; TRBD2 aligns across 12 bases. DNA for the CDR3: TGCGCCAGCAGGCCCACTAGCGGGGGGTCCGGGGAGCTGTTTTTT. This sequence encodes CASRPTSGGSGELFF.